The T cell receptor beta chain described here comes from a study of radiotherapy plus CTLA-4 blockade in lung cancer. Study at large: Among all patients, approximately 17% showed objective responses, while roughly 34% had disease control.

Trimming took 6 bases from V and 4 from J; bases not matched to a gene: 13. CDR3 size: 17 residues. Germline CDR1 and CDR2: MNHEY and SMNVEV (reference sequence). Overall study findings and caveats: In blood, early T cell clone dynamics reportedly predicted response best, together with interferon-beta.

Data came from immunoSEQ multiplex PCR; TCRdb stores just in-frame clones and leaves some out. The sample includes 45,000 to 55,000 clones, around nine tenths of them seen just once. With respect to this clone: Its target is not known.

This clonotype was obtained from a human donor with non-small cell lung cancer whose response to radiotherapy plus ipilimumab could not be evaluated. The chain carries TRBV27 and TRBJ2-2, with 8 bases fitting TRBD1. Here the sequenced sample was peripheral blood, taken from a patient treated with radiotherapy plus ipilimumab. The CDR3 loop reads CASSLLLTGAGTGELFF. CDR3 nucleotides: TGTGCCAGCAGCCTACTCCTGACAGGGGCAGGCACCGGGGAGCTGTTTTTT.